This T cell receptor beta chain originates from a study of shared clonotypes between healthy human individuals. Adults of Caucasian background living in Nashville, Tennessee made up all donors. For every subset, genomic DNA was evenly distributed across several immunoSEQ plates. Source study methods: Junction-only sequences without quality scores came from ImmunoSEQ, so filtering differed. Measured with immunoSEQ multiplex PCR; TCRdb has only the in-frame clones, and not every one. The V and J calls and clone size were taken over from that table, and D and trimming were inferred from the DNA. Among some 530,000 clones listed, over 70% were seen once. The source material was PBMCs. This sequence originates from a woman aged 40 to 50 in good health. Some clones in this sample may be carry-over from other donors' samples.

The CDR3 DNA sequence: TGTGCCAGCAGCTCCTCGACAGGGGGAAGCAATCAGCCCCAGCATTTT. It is translated as CASSSSTGGSNQPQHF. V usage is TRBV7-9 and J usage is TRBJ1-5; TRBD1 agrees at 9 bases. The ends lost 4 bases at V and 1 base at J; junction bases unmatched: 5. There are 16 residues in the CDR3. Germline V gene sequence: CDR1 SEHNR, CDR2 FQNEAQ (reference sequence).